This record concerns one T cell receptor (beta chain) sequence. Study processing details: Reference gene primer amplification gave nucleated cell count estimates. Assay: immunoSEQ multiplex PCR; the TCRdb copy retains only in-frame clones and omits some. V and J calls and clone size come straight from that table; D and trimming were deduced from the DNA. The sample includes under 200,000 clones, around 91% of them seen just once. In terms of age and location, participants ranged from about 18 to 95 years and lived in about two dozen US areas. CDR1 is SGHNT, CDR2 YYREEE, per germline (reference sequence). This CDR3 contains 13 residues. V lost 2 bases and J 8 bases, leaving 10 bases between the germline ends. These data come from a study of blood T cell repertoires in COVID-19.

The sample was PBMCs or T cells enriched from blood (not recorded which). This receptor was obtained from a woman between 18 and 29 years old who had recovered from COVID-19. The rearrangement uses TRBV5-4 and TRBJ2-2; D remains unclear. This chain's CDR3 is CASSFRFAGELFF. The DNA of the CDR3 is TGTGCCAGCAGCTTTCGCTTTGCGGGGGAGCTGTTTTTT.